This TCR beta chain emerged from a study of blood T cell repertoires in COVID-19. Across the whole study: Recovered status applied to Cohort 3 donors who had two consecutive negative PCRs. It also applied to those with clearance or with symptom resolution.

V lost 0 bases and J lost 4; bases outside the gene matches: 2. This CDR3 region has 15 residues. In germline, CDR1 is SNHLY, CDR2 FYNNEI. The authors' processing: Scientists estimated how many nucleated cells there were by amplifying reference gene primers. Measured with immunoSEQ multiplex PCR; TCRdb has only the in-frame clones, and not every one. For V, J and clone size, that table is used; D and trimming come from the DNA. Seen here are a few hundred thousand clones, 70% to 90% observed once, and the top ten hold around 2%. The chain links TRBV2 to TRBJ1-1; TRBD1 matches at 10 bases. Sequencing input: PBMCs or T cells enriched from blood (not recorded which). The TCR sequence derives from a middle-aged man in a cohort exposed to, infected with or recovered from COVID-19 (not recorded which). CDR3 region: CASSEARTGGTEAFF. The CDR3, as DNA: TGTGCCAGCAGTGAAGCCCGGACAGGGGGCACTGAAGCTTTCTTT.